Relative to its sample, the clone carrying this TCR beta chain is medium-sized. The V end lost 4 bases, the J end lost 1 base, and 15 bases lay between the germline ends. CDR1 is LGHNA and CDR2 is YNFKEQ in the germline V gene. This CDR3 contains 16 residues. The data were obtained in a study of metastatic and nonmetastatic thyroid tumors. Study-level background: Repertoires were compared across blood and tumor or nodule tissue from malignant and benign thyroid patients.

Before thyroid surgery, none of the patients had received any treatment. Source study methods: The study took CDR3 differences across clinicopathological groups and made a distant-metastasis classifier for papillary thyroid cancer from them. TCRdb re-analyzed the PCR reads using MiXCR. TCRdb assigned the V and J calls; the authors' analysis was not used. The data contain 34,000 or so clones, around 20% of them seen just once; the ten biggest clones take up approximately 8.1%. Sequences were obtained from blood. The J gene is TRBJ2-3, the V gene TRBV4-2; possibly TRBD1 for D (5 bases). This TCR came from a female donor with papillary thyroid cancer or a benign thyroid nodule (not recorded which). Some clones in this sample may be carry-over from other donors' samples. In DNA form, the CDR3 reads TGTGCCAGCAGCCCCACAGGAAGTCTTGGCACAGATACGCAGTATTTT. Translation gives CASSPTGSLGTDTQYF.